The rows below give T cell receptor beta chains drawn from one sample of a study of tumor and adjacent non-tumor tissue in lung cancer. TCRdb re-analysed the multiplex PCR reads in MiXCR, keeping a single row per CDR3 protein. The top ten hold around 20% of the sample, which has 65,000 to 70,000 distinct CDR3 sequences, around 60% seen once. The sample consisted of lung tumor tissue. The origin of the receptors is a man over 45 with non-small cell lung cancer. CDR3s include the opening cysteine and the closing phenylalanine or tryptophan. D genes are given only for firm matches. Rows may omit the clone size; those that give it use once, few, many or a size class.

TRBJ1-2 TRBV29-1 many NA TGCAGCGTGACATTAGGAGGAAACTATGGCTACACCTTC CSVTLGGNYGYTF
TRBJ2-3 TRBV5-4 NA NA TGTGTCAGCAGCCTCGGCGGCCCACTGTGGACAGATACGCAGTATTTT CVSSLGGPLWTDTQYF
TRBJ2-3 TRBV11-2 NA NA TGTGCCAGCAGCCAGGGTGTGGATACGCTGTATTTT CASSQGVDTLYF
TRBJ1-1 TRBV6-1 many NA TGTGCCAGCGATTTGAACACTGAAGCTTTCTTT CASDLNTEAFF
TRBJ2-7 TRBV5-1 NA NA TGCGCCAGCAGCTTCGTCTACCCGACCTACGGGCAGTACTTC CASSFVYPTYGQYF
TRBJ2-2 TRBV7-9 NA NA TGTGCCAGCAGCTTCAACGCGAACACCGAGGAGCTATTTTTT CASSFNANTEELFF
TRBJ1-5 TRBV6-1 NA TRBD1 TGTGCCAGCAGTCTTACAGGGGCTAATCAGCCCCAGCATTTT CASSLTGANQPQHF
TRBJ2-7 TRBV11-2 once NA TGTGCCAGCAACGCTCGACAGGAGGCTCCTTACGAGCAGTATTTC CASNARQEAPYEQYF
TRBJ2-3 TRBV6-5 many TRBD2 TGTGCCAGCAGTTACACTAGCGGGGGGGCAGATACGCAGTATTTT CASSYTSGGADTQYF
TRBJ2-3 TRBV6-1 NA TRBD1 TGTGCCAGCCTACCCGGACAGGGGGCTGGGGGCAATCAGCCCCAGTATTTT CASLPGQGAGGNQPQYF
TRBJ2-1 TRBV11-2 once TRBD1 TGTGGCAGTAGCCTACAGGGGTTTCAGTTCTTC CGSSLQGFQFF
TRBJ1-3 TRBV29-1 many NA TGCAGCGTTGAAGATGGCCCAGGGACAGGAAACACCATATATTTT CSVEDGPGTGNTIYF
TRBJ2-3 TRBV11-2 once NA TGTGTCAGCAGCTCCAACCCTGGTAGGGTCCTATTCTCAGATACGCAGTATTTT CVSSSNPGRVLFSDTQYF
TRBJ2-7 TRBV20-1 few NA TGCAGTGCACCGGACGGGGGATACGAGCAGTACTTC CSAPDGGYEQYF
TRBJ2-1 TRBV6-5 many TRBD2 TGTGCCAGCAGTTACAGAGCGGGGGGAATCAGTGATGAGCAGTTCTTC CASSYRAGGISDEQFF
TRBJ2-4 TRBV20-1 NA TRBD1 TGCAGTGCTAGACAGGGGGCTGTAGACATTCAGTACTTC CSARQGAVDIQYF
TRBJ2-2 TRBV20-1 NA NA TGCAGTGCTATAGGCGGGGGCGCGAACACCGGGGAGCTGTTTTTT CSAIGGGANTGELFF
TRBJ2-7 TRBV28 NA TRBD2 TGTGCCAGCCCGGGAGGGGCTAGCGAGCAGTACTTC CASPGGASEQYF
TRBJ2-5 TRBV5-1 NA TRBD1 TGCGCCAGCACCCCGGGACAGGGGGCACAAGGGACCCAGTACTTC CASTPGQGAQGTQYF
TRBJ2-2 TRBV12-3/TRBV12-4 NA NA TGTGCCAGGACCGTACAGGGTTACACCGGGGAGTTGTTTTTT CARTVQGYTGELFF
TRBJ1-6 TRBV4-1 many TRBD1 TGCGCCAGCACCGGAGACAGGGACAATAATTCACCCCTCCACTTT CASTGDRDNNSPLHF
TRBJ2-1 TRBV11-3 medium-sized NA TGTGCCAGCAGCCTCCATGAGCAGTTCTTC CASSLHEQFF